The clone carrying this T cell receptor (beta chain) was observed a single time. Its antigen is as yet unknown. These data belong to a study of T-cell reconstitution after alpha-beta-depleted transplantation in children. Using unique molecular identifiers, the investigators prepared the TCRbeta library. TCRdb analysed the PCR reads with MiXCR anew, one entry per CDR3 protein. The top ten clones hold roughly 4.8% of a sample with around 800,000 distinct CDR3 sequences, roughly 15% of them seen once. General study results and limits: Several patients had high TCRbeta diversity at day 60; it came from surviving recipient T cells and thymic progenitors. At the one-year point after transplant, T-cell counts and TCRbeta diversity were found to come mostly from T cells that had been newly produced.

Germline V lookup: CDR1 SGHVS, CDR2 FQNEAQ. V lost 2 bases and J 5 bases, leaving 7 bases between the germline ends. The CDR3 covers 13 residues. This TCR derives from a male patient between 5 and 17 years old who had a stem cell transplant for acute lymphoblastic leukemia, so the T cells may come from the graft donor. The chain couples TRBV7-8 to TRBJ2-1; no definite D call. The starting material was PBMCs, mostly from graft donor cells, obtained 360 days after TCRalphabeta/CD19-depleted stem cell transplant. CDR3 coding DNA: TGTGCCAGCAGCTTATCGGTGAACAATGAGCAGTTCTTC. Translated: CASSLSVNNEQFF.